Shown below are 25 T cell receptor beta chains from a single sample sequenced in a study of shared clonotypes between healthy human individuals. TCRdb's table, derived via immunoSEQ multiplex PCR, lists solely in-frame clones and lacks some. This sample yields some 680,000 clones, of which 55% to 85% are seen a single time; around 1.8% belongs to the top ten. Sequenced: memory CD4+ T cells sorted from blood. The sample's subset: CD45RA-negative fraction. Source of these receptors: a woman in her 30s in good health.

The rearrangement links TRBV6-1 to TRBJ1-2; 8 bases match TRBD1. The trim removed 4 bases at V and 6 bases at J, leaving 7 bases unmatched. CDR3 length equals 14 residues. Germline V lookup: CDR1 MNHNS, CDR2 SASEGT. The CDR3 nucleotides are TGTGCCAGCAGTGCACAGGGGGGGAAAAATGGCTACACCTTC. This encodes CASSAQGGKNGYTF.

The V call is TRBV28, the J call TRBJ1-5; D is possibly TRBD1 (6 bases). This CDR3 comprises 16 residues. V was trimmed by 6 bases and J by 6 bases, leaving 21 bases between them. Germline-derived CDR1 and CDR2 are MDHEN and SYDVKM. The CDR3 coding sequence is TGTGCCAGCAGCCTAACGATGACAGGAAGGACTCAGCCCCAGCATTTT. Translating gives CASSLTMTGRTQPQHF.

Comments on this clone: The sample holds other DNA sequences that translate to the same CDR3. The chain links TRBV29-1 to TRBJ1-1, with D maybe TRBD1 (6 bases). Trimming stripped 3 bases from V and 5 bases from J, with 7 bases between. The CDR3 consists of 11 residues. Germline V CDR1 and CDR2: SQVTM, ANQGSEA. The CDR3 region is CSVDRGTEAFF. CDR3 DNA sequence: TGCAGCGTTGACAGGGGTACTGAAGCTTTCTTT.

The chain links TRBV5-1 to TRBJ2-5; D may be TRBD2 (5 bases). CDR1 and CDR2 (germline): SGHRS, YFSETQ. V was shortened by 7 bases and J by 2 bases, with 18 bases between the two germline ends. This CDR3 has 15 residues. The CDR3 DNA follows: TGCGCCAGCCGTTATAACGGAGGTTCGCAAGAGACCCAGTACTTC. This sequence encodes CASRYNGGSQETQYF.

The chain uses TRBV2 and TRBJ2-1; TRBD2 matches 9 bases. In germline, CDR1 is SNHLY, CDR2 FYNNEI. The CDR3 extends over 15 amino acids. V shed 6 bases and J 2 bases; nucleotides not matched to a gene: 5. This CDR3 reads CASSGREGPYNEQFF. Written as DNA, the CDR3 is TGTGCCAGCAGCGGGCGGGAGGGCCCCTACAATGAGCAGTTCTTC.

V usage is TRBV7-8 and J usage is TRBJ2-6; D uncertain. V lost 3 bases and J lost 0, with 9 bases in between. Germline CDR1 is SGHVS and CDR2 is FQNEAQ. CDR3 length equals 16 residues. This chain's CDR3 is CASSFSVYSGANVLTF. CDR3 bases: TGTGCCAGCAGCTTCTCAGTTTACTCTGGGGCCAACGTCCTGACTTTC.

This clone was detected only once. The chain has TRBV11-2 and TRBJ2-1, with TRBD2 matching over 11 bases. Per the germline V gene, CDR1 is SGHAT and CDR2 is FQNNGV. The length of the CDR3 is 15 residues. The V and J ends lost 6 bases and 4 bases, in that order; junction bases with no gene match: 5. For the CDR3, the DNA is TGTGCCAGCAGTAGGGGACTAGCGGAATACAATGAGCAGTTCTTC. Its protein is CASSRGLAEYNEQFF.

CDR3 sequence (DNA): TGTGCCAGCAGTAGGGGAACCTCCACAGATACGCAGTATTTT. Encoded protein: CASSRGTSTDTQYF. This chain uses TRBV25-1 with TRBJ2-3; perhaps TRBD1 as D (5 bases). CDR1 MGHDK and CDR2 SYGVNS come from the germline V gene. CDR3 length equals 14 residues. The V gene lost 5 bases and the J gene lost 2 bases, with 11 bases spanning the gap.

The chain joins TRBV18 to TRBJ2-7; TRBD2 matches 12 bases. J was trimmed by 6 bases and V by 3 bases; bases with no gene match: 12. The CDR3 totals 17 residues. CDR1 KGHSH and CDR2 LQKENI come from the germline V gene. This CDR3 reads CASSPASGRALIREQYF. CDR3 coding DNA: TGTGCCAGCTCACCCGCTAGCGGGAGGGCCCTGATCCGCGAGCAGTACTTC.

The chain uses TRBV2 and TRBJ1-5; no definite D call. Germline-derived CDR1 and CDR2 are SNHLY and FYNNEI. This CDR3 has 16 amino acids. Trimming shortened V by 5 bases and J by 1 base, and 15 bases separated the two germline ends. CDR3 in amino acids: CASSSPISASNQPQHF. CDR3 sequence (DNA): TGTGCCAGCAGTTCACCCATATCAGCGAGCAATCAGCCCCAGCATTTT. The whole variable domain, remainder taken from reference TRBV2 and TRBJ1-5, is EPEVTQTPSHQVTQMGQEVILRCVPISNHLYFYWYRQILGQKVEFLVSFYNNEISEKSEIFDDQFSVERPDGSNFTLKIRSTKLEDSAMYFCASSSPISASNQPQHFGDGTRLSIL.

This clone was seen ten or more times. J is TRBJ1-5 and V is TRBV7-2; no clear D. The V gene's germline CDR1 is SGHTA and CDR2 FQGNSA. V lost 5 bases and J lost 3, with 11 bases in between. The length of the CDR3 is 14 residues. The CDR3 DNA is TGTGCCAGCAGCCCTAATACGGTCAATCAGCCCCAGCATTTT. Translation: CASSPNTVNQPQHF. Full variable domain (rest looked up from reference TRBV7-2 and TRBJ1-5): GAGVSQSPSNKVTEKGKDVELRCDPISGHTALYWYRQSLGQGLEFLIYFQGNSAPDKSGLPSDRFSAERTGGSVSTLTIQRTQQEDSAVYLCASSPNTVNQPQHFGDGTRLSIL.

The chain is built from TRBV28 and TRBJ2-5, with 9 bases matching TRBD1. Germline CDR1 and CDR2: MDHEN and SYDVKM. V was pared by 4 bases and J by 5 bases, with 11 bases of the junction left unmatched. The CDR3 length is 16 residues. CDR3 protein: CASSSDGTGPRETQYF. The CDR3 nucleotides are TGTGCCAGCAGTTCCGACGGGACAGGGCCCCGGGAGACCCAGTACTTC. Drawing the rest from reference TRBV28 and TRBJ2-5, the complete variable domain is DVKVTQSSRYLVKRTGEKVFLECVQDMDHENMFWYRQDPGLGLRLIYFSYDVKMKEKGDIPEGYSVSREKKERFSLILESASTNQTSMYLCASSSDGTGPRETQYFGPGTRLLVL.

The chain has TRBV11-2 and TRBJ2-1; weak D call: TRBD2 (5 bases). Trimming took off 0 bases at V and 10 bases at J, with 10 bases between the two ends. The germline V gene encodes CDR1 SGHAT and CDR2 FQNNGV. The CDR3 runs 13 residues. CDR3 region: CASSLETSDEQFF. CDR3 nucleotides: TGTGCCAGCAGCTTAGAAACTAGTGACGAGCAGTTCTTC.

This chain uses TRBV28 with TRBJ1-2; D unresolved. This CDR3 spans 15 amino acids. Trimming pared 5 bases from V and 6 bases from J, leaving 19 bases between. Germline assignment: CDR1 MDHEN and CDR2 SYDVKM. The CDR3 DNA reads TGTGCCAGCAGTCCCCAAATTATTGGTGGGGATGGCTACACCTTC. It translates to CASSPQIIGGDGYTF.

The rearrangement uses TRBV10-3 and TRBJ2-1; no reliable D call. Per germline, CDR1 ENHRY and CDR2 SYGVKD. The CDR3 consists of 14 residues. V dropped 4 bases and J dropped 9 bases, with 16 bases sitting between them. The CDR3 nucleotides are TGTGCCATCAGTGTGTCGGGTGGTGAGGCTGAGCAGTTCTTC. Translating it yields CAISVSGGEAEQFF.

There are a few counts of this clone. The rearrangement joins TRBV28 to TRBJ2-7; D is possibly TRBD1 or TRBD2 (5 bases each). V was trimmed by 10 bases and J by 7 bases, leaving 17 bases between them. Looked up from germline, CDR1 is MDHEN and CDR2 is SYDVKM. The CDR3 is made up of 12 amino acids. This chain's CDR3 is CATGTAISEQYF. CDR3 DNA: TGTGCCACCGGGACGGCGATTAGTGAGCAGTACTTC.

J is TRBJ2-1 and V is TRBV10-1; D gene unclear. The ends were cut back, 5 bases at V and 10 bases at J, with 12 bases in the middle. Germline V gene lookup returns CDR1 WNHNN and CDR2 SYGVQD (reference sequence). The CDR3 extends over 12 amino acids. Here the CDR3 reads CASSRPSGEQFF. In DNA, the CDR3 is TGCGCCAGCAGTCGACCCTCCGGGGAGCAGTTCTTC.

This clone was seen a single time. The V call is TRBV19, the J call TRBJ2-1; 11 nucleotides line up with TRBD2. The V gene's germline CDR1 is LNHDA and CDR2 SQIVND (reference sequence). The CDR3 is 14 amino acids. The ends lost 7 bases at V and 8 bases at J; junction bases unmatched: 7. For the CDR3, the DNA is TGTGCCAGTACACTAGCGGGAGTCCCCGATGAGCAGTTCTTC. Protein sequence: CASTLAGVPDEQFF.

The CDR3: CASSLGTVPYEQYF. DNA of the CDR3: TGTGCCAGCAGTTTAGGGACAGTCCCCTACGAGCAGTACTTC. V gene TRBV28 combines with J gene TRBJ2-7, with 7 positions matching TRBD1. V lost 2 bases, J lost 2 bases, and 3 bases stayed unmatched. This CDR3 region has 14 residues. Germline V lookup: CDR1 MDHEN, CDR2 SYDVKM.

V gene TRBV2 combines with J gene TRBJ2-7, with D possibly TRBD2 on 6 matching bases. CDR3 length equals 15 residues. With 4 bases removed from V and 0 bases from J, the gap between germline ends came to 13 bases. Per the germline V gene, CDR1 is SNHLY and CDR2 is FYNNEI. The CDR3 region is CASSAGRLRSYEQYF. The CDR3, as DNA: TGTGCCAGCAGTGCCGGGAGACTTCGCTCCTACGAGCAGTACTTC. The whole variable domain, filled in from reference TRBV2 and TRBJ2-7, reads EPEVTQTPSHQVTQMGQEVILRCVPISNHLYFYWYRQILGQKVEFLVSFYNNEISEKSEIFDDQFSVERPDGSNFTLKIRSTKLEDSAMYFCASSAGRLRSYEQYFGPGTRLTVT.

The J gene is TRBJ2-7, the V gene TRBV28, with D possibly called TRBD1 or TRBD2 (6 bases each). The CDR3 length is 12 residues. The germline CDR1 and CDR2 sequences are MDHEN and SYDVKM. Trimming took 7 bases from V and 3 from J, leaving 10 bases between them. The CDR3 reads CASTGDFYEQYF. The DNA of the CDR3 is TGTGCCAGCACAGGGGACTTCTACGAGCAGTACTTC.

This sequence joins TRBV13 and TRBJ2-5; D unclear. The CDR3 is 12 amino acids. Germline CDR1 PRHDT, CDR2 FYEKMQ (reference sequence). Trimming removed 5 bases at V and 5 bases at J, with 9 bases between. In DNA, the CDR3 is TGTGCCAGCAGCGGCCGCCGGGAGACCCAGTACTTC. This codes for CASSGRRETQYF.

V is TRBV28 and J is TRBJ1-4, with D unresolved. This CDR3 has 15 amino acids. Germline V lookup: CDR1 MDHEN, CDR2 SYDVKM. Trimming shortened V by 7 bases and J by 5 bases, and 17 bases separated the two germline ends. The CDR3 loop is CASIKKRASNEKLFF. CDR3 coding DNA: TGTGCCAGCATTAAAAAAAGGGCCAGCAATGAAAAACTGTTTTTT. Supplemented by reference TRBV28 and TRBJ1-4, the full variable domain reads DVKVTQSSRYLVKRTGEKVFLECVQDMDHENMFWYRQDPGLGLRLIYFSYDVKMKEKGDIPEGYSVSREKKERFSLILESASTNQTSMYLCASIKKRASNEKLFFGSGTQLSVL.

This rearrangement joins TRBV6-1 to TRBJ1-1, with D possibly matching TRBD1 (6 bases). The CDR3 contains 15 residues. Germline loops: CDR1 MNHNS, CDR2 SASEGT. Deletions cut 2 bases from V and 1 base from J, with 11 bases between. In DNA, the CDR3 is TGTGCCAGCAGTGAATGGGCAGGGGCGAACACTGAAGCTTTCTTT. This sequence encodes CASSEWAGANTEAFF.

J is TRBJ2-2 and V is TRBV28; 10 bases are shared with TRBD1. From germline, CDR1 is MDHEN and CDR2 SYDVKM. The CDR3 is 17 residues long. Losses at the gene ends were 5 bases for V and 7 bases for J; bases not matched to a gene: 13. CDR3 sequence: CASSPFGTGVMSGELFF. For the CDR3, the DNA is TGTGCCAGCAGTCCTTTCGGGACAGGGGTGATGAGCGGGGAGCTGTTTTTT.